The clone carrying this TCR beta chain was picked up one time. What it binds is unknown. This sample is drawn from a study of cytomegalovirus exposure and HLA in healthy donors. Study-level findings and limits: A missense variant in DCLRE1C was later tied to TCR beta V- and J-gene trimming. Links to common viral pathogens appeared, in a later analysis, for several of the most significant clusters.

Trimming stripped 1 base from V and 3 bases from J, with 7 bases between. The CDR3 is made up of 14 amino acids. CDR1 and CDR2 from the germline V gene are MGHRA and YSYEKL. The PCR used 60 Vbeta and 13 Jbeta primers. Per the study methods: A follow-up analysis tallied about 80 million unique TCR beta chains, roughly 11 million shared. This table comes from immunoSEQ multiplex PCR, and its TCRdb copy is limited to in-frame clones, with some not included. V, J and clone size are those of that table, while D and trimming were read from the DNA. This sample yields more than 110,000 clones, of which less than 85% are seen a single time; 2% to 2.5% belongs to the top ten.

The chain couples TRBV4-1 to TRBJ2-1, with no clear D. This sequence was found in an older woman in good health and CMV-seropositive. Material: PBMCs. CDR3 protein: CASSQGNYYNEQFF. The CDR3 DNA is TGCGCCAGCAGCCAAGGTAACTACTACAATGAGCAGTTCTTC.